This T cell receptor (beta chain) came from a study of T-cell reconstitution after alpha-beta-depleted transplantation in children. Overall study results and limits: Most T-cell counts and diversity one year after the transplant came from T cells that were newly produced.

The CDR3 covers 16 residues. With 0 bases removed from V and 6 bases from J, the gap between germline ends came to 21 bases. Looked up from germline, CDR1 is DFQATT and CDR2 is SNEGSKA (reference sequence). Using unique molecular identifiers, the investigators prepared the TCRbeta library. Each CDR3 protein gets one entry after TCRdb re-called the PCR reads with MiXCR. The table shows hundreds of thousands of distinct CDR3 sequences, with 13% occurring only once. This clonotype was detected many times. Antigen unknown. The source of this sequence is a male patient aged 5 to 17 who had a stem cell transplant for acute myeloid leukemia, so the T cells may come from the graft donor. This sequence joins TRBV20-1 and TRBJ2-7; maybe TRBD2 (6 bases). The sample was PBMCs, mostly from graft donor cells, taken 360 days after TCRalphabeta/CD19-depleted stem cell transplant. The CDR3, as DNA: TGCAGTGCTAGAGATGGTCGGGGAGGACCCAATGTCGAGCAGTACTTC. Translation gives CSARDGRGGPNVEQYF.